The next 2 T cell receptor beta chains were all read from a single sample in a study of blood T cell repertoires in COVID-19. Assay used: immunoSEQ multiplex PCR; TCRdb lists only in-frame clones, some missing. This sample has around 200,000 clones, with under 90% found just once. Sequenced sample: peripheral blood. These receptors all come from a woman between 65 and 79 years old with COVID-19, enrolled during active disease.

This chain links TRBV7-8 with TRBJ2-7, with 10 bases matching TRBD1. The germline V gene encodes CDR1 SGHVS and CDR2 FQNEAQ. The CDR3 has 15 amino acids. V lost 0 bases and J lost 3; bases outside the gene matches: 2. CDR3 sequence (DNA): TGTGCCAGCAGCTTAGCGGGACAGGGGCTCTACGAGCAGTACTTC. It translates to CASSLAGQGLYEQYF.

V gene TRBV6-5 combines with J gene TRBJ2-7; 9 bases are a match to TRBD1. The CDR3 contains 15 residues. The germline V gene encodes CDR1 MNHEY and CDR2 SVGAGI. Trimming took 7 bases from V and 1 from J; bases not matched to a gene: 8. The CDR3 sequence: CASNTVGTGSYEQYF. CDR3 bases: TGTGCCAGCAACACGGTGGGGACAGGGTCCTACGAGCAGTACTTC.